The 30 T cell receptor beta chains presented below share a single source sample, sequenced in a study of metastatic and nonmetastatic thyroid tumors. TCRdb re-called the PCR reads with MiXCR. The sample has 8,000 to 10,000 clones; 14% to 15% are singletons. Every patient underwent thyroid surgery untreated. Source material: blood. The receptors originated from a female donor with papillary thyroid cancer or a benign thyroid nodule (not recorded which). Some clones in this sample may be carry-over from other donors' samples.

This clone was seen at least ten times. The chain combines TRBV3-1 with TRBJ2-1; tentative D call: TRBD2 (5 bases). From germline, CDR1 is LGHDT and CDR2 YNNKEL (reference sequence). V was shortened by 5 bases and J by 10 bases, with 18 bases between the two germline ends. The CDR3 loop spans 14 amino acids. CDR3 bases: TGTGCCAGCAGCAACGGGAAACTGGGAACGGAGCAGTTCTTC. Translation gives CASSNGKLGTEQFF.

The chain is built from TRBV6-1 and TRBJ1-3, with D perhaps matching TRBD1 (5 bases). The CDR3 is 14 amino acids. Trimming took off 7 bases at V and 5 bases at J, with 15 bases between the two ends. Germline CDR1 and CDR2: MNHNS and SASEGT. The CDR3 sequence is CASILRDCRNTIYF. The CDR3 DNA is TGTGCCAGCATTCTACGGGACTGTCGAAACACCATATATTTT.

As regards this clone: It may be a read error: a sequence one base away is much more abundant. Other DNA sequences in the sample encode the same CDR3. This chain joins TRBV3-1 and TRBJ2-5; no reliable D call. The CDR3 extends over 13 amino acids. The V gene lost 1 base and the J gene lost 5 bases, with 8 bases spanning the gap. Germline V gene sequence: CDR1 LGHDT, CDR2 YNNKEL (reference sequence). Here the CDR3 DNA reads TGTGCCAGCAGCCAAGGACAAGCGGAGACCCAGTACTTC. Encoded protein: CASSQGQAETQYF.

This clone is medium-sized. In nucleotides, the CDR3 is TGTGCCAGCAGTTTAGGGCTGTCAGAAAGTTATGGCTACACCTTC. It specifies CASSLGLSESYGYTF. The chain employs TRBV12-3 or TRBV12-4 and TRBJ1-2; no firm D call. The length of the CDR3 is 15 residues. Between the trimmed V and J ends, which lost 1 base and 5 bases, there was a span of 14 bases.

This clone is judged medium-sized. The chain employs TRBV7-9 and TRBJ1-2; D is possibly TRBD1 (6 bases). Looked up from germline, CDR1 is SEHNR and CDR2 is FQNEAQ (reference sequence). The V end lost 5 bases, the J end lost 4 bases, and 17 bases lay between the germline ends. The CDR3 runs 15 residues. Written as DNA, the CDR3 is TGTGCCAGCAGCAATCCGGGACACAATACCTATGGCTACACCTTC. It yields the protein CASSNPGHNTYGYTF.

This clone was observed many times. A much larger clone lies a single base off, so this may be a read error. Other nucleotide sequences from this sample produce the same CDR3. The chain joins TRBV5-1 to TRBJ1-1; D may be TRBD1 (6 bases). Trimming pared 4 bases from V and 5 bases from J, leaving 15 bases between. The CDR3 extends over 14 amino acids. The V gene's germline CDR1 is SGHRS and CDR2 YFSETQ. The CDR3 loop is CASSRTTGFTEAFF. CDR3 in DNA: TGCGCCAGCAGCCGTACAACAGGGTTTACTGAAGCTTTCTTT.

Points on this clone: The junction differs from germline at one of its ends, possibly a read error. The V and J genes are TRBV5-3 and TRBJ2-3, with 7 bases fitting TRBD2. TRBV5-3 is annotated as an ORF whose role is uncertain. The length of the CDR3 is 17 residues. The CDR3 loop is CASSLGPAGIGTDTQYF. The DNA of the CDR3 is TGTGCCAGTAGCTTGGGCCCAGCGGGAATCGGCACAGATACGCAGTATTTT.

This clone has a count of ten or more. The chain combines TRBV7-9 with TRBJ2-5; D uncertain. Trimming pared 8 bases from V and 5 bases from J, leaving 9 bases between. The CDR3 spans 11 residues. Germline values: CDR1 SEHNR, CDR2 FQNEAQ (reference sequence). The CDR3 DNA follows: TGTGCCAGCGTAGGAGCGGAGACCCAGTACTTC. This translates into CASVGAETQYF. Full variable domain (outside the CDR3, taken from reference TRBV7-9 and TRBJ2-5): DTGVSQNPRHKITKRGQNVTFRCDPISEHNRLYWYRQTLGQGPEFLTYFQNEAQLEKSRLLSDRFSAERPKGSFSTLEIQRTEQGDSAMYLCASVGAETQYFGPGTRLLVL.

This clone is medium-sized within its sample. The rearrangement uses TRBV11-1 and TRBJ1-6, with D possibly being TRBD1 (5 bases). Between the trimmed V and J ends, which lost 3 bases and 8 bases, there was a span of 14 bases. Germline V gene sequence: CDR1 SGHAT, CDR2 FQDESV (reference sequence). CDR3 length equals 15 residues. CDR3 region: CASSLNQGFDSPLHF. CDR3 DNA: TGTGCCAGCAGCTTGAATCAGGGATTCGATTCACCCCTCCACTTT. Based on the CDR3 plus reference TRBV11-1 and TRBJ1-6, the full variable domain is EAEVAQSPRYKITEKSQAVAFWCDPISGHATLYWYRQILGQGPELLVQFQDESVVDDSQLPKDRFSAERLKGVDSTLKIQPAELGDSAMYLCASSLNQGFDSPLHFGNGTRLTVT.

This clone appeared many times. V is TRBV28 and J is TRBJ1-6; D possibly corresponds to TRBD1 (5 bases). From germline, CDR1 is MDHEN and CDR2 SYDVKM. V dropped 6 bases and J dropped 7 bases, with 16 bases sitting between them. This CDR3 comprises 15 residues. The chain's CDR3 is CASRMSGGWNSPLHF. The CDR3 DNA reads TGTGCCAGCAGAATGAGTGGGGGGTGGAATTCACCCCTCCACTTT.

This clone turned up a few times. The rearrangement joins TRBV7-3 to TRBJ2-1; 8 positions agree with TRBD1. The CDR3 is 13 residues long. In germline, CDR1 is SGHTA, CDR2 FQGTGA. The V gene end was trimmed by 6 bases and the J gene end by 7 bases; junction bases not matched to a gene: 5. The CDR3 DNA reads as TGTGCCAGCAGGACAGGGGACGGGAATGAGCAGTTCTTC. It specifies CASRTGDGNEQFF.

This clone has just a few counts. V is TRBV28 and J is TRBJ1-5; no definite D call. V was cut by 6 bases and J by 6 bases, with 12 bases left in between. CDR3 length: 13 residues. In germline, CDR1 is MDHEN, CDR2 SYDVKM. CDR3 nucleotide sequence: TGTGCCAGCAGGAGTAACCCGGCTCAGCCCCAGCATTTT. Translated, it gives CASRSNPAQPQHF.

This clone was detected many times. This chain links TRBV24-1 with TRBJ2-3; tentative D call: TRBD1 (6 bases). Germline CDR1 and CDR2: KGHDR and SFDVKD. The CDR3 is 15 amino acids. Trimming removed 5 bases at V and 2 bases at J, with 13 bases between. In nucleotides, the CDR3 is TGTGCCACCAGTGTTCAGGGGCTACACACAGATACGCAGTATTTT. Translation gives CATSVQGLHTDTQYF.

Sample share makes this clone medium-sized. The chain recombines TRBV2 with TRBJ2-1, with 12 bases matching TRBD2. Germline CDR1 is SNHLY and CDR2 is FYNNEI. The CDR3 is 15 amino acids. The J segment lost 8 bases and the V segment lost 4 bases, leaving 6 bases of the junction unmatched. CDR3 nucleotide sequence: TGTGCCAGCAGTGTTCTAGCGGGGGGGAATGATGAGCAGTTCTTC. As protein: CASSVLAGGNDEQFF.

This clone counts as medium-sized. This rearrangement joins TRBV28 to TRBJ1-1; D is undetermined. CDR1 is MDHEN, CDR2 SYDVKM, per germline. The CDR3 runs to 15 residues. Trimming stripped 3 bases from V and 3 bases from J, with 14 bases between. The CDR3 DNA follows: TGTGCCAGCAGTTTCTCCTCTGGCAGGCACACTGAAGCTTTCTTT. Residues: CASSFSSGRHTEAFF.

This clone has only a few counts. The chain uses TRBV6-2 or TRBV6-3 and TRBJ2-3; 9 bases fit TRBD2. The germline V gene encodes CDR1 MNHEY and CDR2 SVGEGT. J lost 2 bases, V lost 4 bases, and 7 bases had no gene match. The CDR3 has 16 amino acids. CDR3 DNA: TGTGCCAGCAGTTCGGGTCTAGCGGGAATCACAGATACGCAGTATTTT. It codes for CASSSGLAGITDTQYF.

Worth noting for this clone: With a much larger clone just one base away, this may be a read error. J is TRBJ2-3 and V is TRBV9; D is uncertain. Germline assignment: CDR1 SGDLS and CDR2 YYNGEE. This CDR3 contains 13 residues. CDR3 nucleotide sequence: TGTGCCAGCAGCGACGGATTTACAGATACGCATTATTTT. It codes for CASSDGFTDTHYF.

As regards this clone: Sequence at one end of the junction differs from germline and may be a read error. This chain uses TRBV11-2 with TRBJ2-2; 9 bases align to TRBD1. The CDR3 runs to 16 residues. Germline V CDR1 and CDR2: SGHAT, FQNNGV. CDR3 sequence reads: CASSLVGTGCTGELFF. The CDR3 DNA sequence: TGCGCCAGCAGCTTAGTAGGGACAGGGTGCACCGGGGAGCTGTTTTTT.

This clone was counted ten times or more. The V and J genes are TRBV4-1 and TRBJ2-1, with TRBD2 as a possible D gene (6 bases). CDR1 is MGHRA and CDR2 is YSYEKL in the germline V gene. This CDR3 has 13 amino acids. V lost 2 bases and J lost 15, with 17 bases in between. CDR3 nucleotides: TGCGCCAGCAGCCAACTCGGGACGGGGGAAGGGTTCTTC. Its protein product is CASSQLGTGEGFF.

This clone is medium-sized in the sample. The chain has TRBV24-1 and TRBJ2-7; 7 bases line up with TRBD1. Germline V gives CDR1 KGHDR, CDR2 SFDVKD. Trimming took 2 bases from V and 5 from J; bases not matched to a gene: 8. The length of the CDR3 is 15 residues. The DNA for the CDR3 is TGTGCCACCAGTGATTCACAGGGGTTGTTTAACGAGCAGTACTTC. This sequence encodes CATSDSQGLFNEQYF.

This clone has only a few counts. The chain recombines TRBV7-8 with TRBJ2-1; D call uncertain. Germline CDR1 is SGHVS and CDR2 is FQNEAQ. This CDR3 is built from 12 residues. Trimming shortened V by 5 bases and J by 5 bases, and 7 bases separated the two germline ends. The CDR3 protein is CASSRLNNEQFF. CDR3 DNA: TGTGCCAGCAGCCGGCTAAACAATGAGCAGTTCTTC.

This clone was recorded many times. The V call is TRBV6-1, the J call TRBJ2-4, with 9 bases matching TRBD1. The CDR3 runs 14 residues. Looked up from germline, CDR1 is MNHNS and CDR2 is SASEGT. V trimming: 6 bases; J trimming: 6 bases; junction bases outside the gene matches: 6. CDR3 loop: CASRTGGALNIQYF. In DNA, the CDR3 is TGTGCCAGCAGAACAGGGGGCGCGTTAAACATTCAGTACTTC.

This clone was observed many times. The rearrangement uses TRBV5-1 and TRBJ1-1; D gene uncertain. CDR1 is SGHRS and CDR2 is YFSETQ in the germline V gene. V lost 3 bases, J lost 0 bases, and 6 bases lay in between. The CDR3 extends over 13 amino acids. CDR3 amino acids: CASSSGMNTEAFF. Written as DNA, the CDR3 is TGCGCCAGCAGCTCGGGGATGAACACTGAAGCTTTCTTT.

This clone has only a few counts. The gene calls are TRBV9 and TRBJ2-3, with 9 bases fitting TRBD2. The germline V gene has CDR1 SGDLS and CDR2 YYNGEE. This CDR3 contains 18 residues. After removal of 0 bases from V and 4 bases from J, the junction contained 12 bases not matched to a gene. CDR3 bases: TGTGCCAGCAGCGTAGAGGCAGGGGTAGCGGGGGCCGCAGATACGCAGTATTTT. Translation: CASSVEAGVAGAADTQYF.

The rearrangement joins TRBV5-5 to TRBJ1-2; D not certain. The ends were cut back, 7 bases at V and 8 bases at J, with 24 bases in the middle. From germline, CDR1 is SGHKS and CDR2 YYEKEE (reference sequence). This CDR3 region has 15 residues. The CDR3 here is CASQPCVTSQGGYTF. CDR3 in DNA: TGTGCCAGCCAGCCTTGTGTCACCTCTCAAGGGGGCTACACCTTC. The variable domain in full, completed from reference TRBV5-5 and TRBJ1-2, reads DAGVTQSPTHLIKTRGQQVTLRCSPISGHKSVSWYQQVLGQGPQFIFQYYEKEERGRGNFPDRFSARQFPNYSSELNVNALLLGDSALYLCASQPCVTSQGGYTFGSGTRLTVV.

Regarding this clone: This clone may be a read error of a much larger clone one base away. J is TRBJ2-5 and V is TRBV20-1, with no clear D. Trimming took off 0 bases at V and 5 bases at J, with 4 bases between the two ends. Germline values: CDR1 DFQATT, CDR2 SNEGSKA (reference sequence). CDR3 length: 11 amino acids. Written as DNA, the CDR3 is TGCAGTGCTAGAGATTTGGAGACCCAGTACTTC. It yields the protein CSARDLETQYF.

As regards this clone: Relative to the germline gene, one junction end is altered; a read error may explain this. Written as DNA, the CDR3 is TGTGCCAGCATCAGTTGGAACACCGGGGAGCTGATTTTT. Its protein product is CASISWNTGELIF. The chain carries TRBV6-4 and TRBJ2-2; tentatively, D is TRBD2 (5 bases). CDR3 length: 13 amino acids. CDR1 is MRHNA, CDR2 SNTAGT, per germline.

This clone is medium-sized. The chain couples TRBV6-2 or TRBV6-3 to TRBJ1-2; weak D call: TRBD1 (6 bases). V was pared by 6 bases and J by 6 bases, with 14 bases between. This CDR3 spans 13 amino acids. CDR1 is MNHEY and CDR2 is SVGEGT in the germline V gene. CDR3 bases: TGTGCCAGCAGGACCCCGGGGGCGCATGGCTACACCTTC. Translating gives CASRTPGAHGYTF.

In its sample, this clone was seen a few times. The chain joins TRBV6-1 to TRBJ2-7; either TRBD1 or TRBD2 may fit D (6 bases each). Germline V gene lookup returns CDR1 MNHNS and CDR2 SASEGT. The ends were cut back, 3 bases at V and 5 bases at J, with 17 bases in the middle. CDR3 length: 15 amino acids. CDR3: CASSDEGGGGNEQYF. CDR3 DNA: TGTGCCAGCAGTGACGAAGGAGGGGGAGGTAACGAGCAGTACTTC.

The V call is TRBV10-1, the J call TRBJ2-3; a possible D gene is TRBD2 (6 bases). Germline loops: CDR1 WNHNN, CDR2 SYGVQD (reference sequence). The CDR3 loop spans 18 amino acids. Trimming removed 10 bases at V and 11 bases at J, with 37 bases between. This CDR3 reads CATQVEGGAASRTDVQYF. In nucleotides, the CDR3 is TGCGCCACCCAAGTGGAGGGTGGGGCGGCGAGTCGCACAGATGTGCAGTATTTT.